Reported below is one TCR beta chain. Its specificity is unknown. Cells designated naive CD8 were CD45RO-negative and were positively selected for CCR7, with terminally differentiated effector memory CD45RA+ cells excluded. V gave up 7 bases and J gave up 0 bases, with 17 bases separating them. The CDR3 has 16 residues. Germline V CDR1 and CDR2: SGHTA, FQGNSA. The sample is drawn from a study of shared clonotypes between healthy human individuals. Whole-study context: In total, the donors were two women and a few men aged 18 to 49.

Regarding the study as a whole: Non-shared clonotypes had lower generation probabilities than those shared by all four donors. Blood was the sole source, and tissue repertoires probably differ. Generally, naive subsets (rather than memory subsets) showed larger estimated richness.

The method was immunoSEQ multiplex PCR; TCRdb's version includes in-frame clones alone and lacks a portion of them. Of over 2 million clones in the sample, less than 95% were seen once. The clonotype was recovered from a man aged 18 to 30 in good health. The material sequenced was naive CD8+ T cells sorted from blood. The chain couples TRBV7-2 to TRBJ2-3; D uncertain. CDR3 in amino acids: CASTQGWESSTDTQYF. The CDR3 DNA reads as TGTGCCAGCACCCAAGGTTGGGAATCTAGCACAGATACGCAGTATTTT.